Given below is one T cell receptor (beta chain) in context. Its antigen is not known. Separate cDNA molecules each had unique molecular identifiers attached to them. Via MiXCR, TCRdb re-called the 5' RACE reads, giving one row per CDR3 protein. The table records tens of thousands of distinct CDR3 sequences, 12% of them present only once. This sample was taken from a study of early T cells in non-severe SARS-CoV-2 infection. The study's findings and limits: Reliance on VDJdb matching favored anti-spike CD8 responses; private and CD4 specificities were missed.

The V and J ends lost 7 bases and 7 bases, in that order; junction bases with no gene match: 3. This CDR3 has 12 amino acids. The receptor was isolated from an adult who was a healthcare worker with PCR-confirmed SARS-CoV-2 infection or an uninfected control (not recorded which). The rearrangement links TRBV23-1 to TRBJ2-2, with TRBD1 matching over 7 bases. TRBV23-1 is reported as an ORF; its role is uncertain. The sequencing sample was made of whole blood. The CDR3 spells CASIQGNGELFF. The CDR3, as DNA: TGCGCCAGCATACAGGGGAACGGGGAGCTGTTTTTT.